This T cell receptor (beta chain) was identified in a study of T cell repertoires in cytomegalovirus infection (dated by TCRdb to about 2019). About the investigation overall: Peptide stimulations targeted recently identified HLA-C-restricted CMV epitopes, whose presentation resists viral immunomodulation, together with well-studied HLA-B-restricted epitopes. Donor HLA type was relevant to the analysis, as public TCR beta signatures indicated carriage of CMV infection together with the matching HLA type. Points the paper makes about the study in general: In both this cohort and an independent roughly 400-donor cohort, the cumulative frequency of public TCR beta family members distinguished carriers of CMV infection plus the relevant HLA type. The ex vivo response was dominated by HLA-C-restricted CMV-specific TCR beta clonotypes, and the single most frequent clonotype in two of eight donors was supplied by these HLA-C-restricted clonotypes.

There are 16 amino acids in the CDR3, from cysteine to phenylalanine inclusive. Here the CDR3 DNA is all that survives: 48 bases in frame from base 1. Trimming leaves V shorter by 6 bases and J shorter by 2 bases, with the junction holding 7 bases beyond the gene matches. The sequencer listed for this sample is Illumina HiSeq 1500. TCRdb reanalyzed the raw reads on its own, using fastp at Q25 for trimming and MiXCR for clone calling, and kept in-frame beta chains. Identical CDR3 proteins give one entry, which carries the most common genes and DNA. Here the sample has some 800,000 distinct CDR3 sequences; approximately 32% occur a single time. The top ten hold about an eighth of the sample. This clonotype was picked up a small number of times. Its antigen is not yet known. Per-base qualities were not stored, and no clone one base away is much larger. Reading the label with the study, this specimen's treatment or condition is: in vitro stimulation with specific CMV peptide epitopes to enrich CMV-specific T cells.

The V and J segments used are TRBV12-3 or TRBV12-4 and TRBJ1-2; 12 middle bases align to TRBD1. The sequence derives from a human donor in good health (CMV status not recorded). Some clones in this sample may be carry-over from other donors' samples. The sequencing used cultured CD8+ T cells from PBMCs, collected from culture after CMV antigen stimulation. The bases are TGTGCCAGCAGGGGGACAGGGGGCTCCCTAAACTATGGCTACACCTTC. Translated, this gives CASRGTGGSLNYGYTF.